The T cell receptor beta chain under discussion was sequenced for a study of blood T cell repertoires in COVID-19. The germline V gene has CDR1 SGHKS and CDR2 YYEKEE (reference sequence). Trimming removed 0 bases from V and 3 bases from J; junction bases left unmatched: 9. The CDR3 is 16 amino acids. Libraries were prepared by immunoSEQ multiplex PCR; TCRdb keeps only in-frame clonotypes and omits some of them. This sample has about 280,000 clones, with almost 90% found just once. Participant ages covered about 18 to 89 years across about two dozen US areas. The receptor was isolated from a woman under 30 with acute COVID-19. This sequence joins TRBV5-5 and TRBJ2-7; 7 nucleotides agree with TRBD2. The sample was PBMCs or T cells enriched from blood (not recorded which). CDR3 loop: CASSLGPGLDLYEQYF. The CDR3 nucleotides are TGTGCCAGCAGCTTGGGACCAGGACTAGATCTCTACGAGCAGTACTTC. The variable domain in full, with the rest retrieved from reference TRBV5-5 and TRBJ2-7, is DAGVTQSPTHLIKTRGQQVTLRCSPISGHKSVSWYQQVLGQGPQFIFQYYEKEERGRGNFPDRFSARQFPNYSSELNVNALLLGDSALYLCASSLGPGLDLYEQYFGPGTRLTVT.